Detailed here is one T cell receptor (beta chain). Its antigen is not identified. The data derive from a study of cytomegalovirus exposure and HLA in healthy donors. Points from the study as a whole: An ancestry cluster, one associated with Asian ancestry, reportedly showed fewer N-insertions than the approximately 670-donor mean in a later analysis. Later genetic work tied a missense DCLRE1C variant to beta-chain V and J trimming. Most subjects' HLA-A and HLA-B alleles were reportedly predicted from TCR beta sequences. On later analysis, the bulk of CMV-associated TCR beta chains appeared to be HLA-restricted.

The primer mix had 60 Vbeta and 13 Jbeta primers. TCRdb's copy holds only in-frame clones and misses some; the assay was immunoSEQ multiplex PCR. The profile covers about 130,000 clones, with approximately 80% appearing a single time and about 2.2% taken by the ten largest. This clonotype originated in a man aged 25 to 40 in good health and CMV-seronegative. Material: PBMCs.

The CDR3 region is CASSQGGYNEQFF. The CDR3 coding sequence is TGTGCCAGCAGTCAGGGAGGTTACAATGAGCAGTTCTTC. The rearrangement uses TRBV28 and TRBJ2-1; a weak D match, TRBD2 (6 bases). Germline lookup yields CDR1 MDHEN and CDR2 SYDVKM. The V gene lost 5 bases and the J gene lost 4 bases, with 9 bases spanning the gap. This CDR3 region has 13 residues.